This T cell receptor beta chain was identified during a study of OX40 agonist ivuxolimab in advanced cancers. Across the whole study: The dose-escalation group included hepatocellular carcinoma, melanoma, renal cell carcinoma and head and neck cancer. Around 40% of patients had received prior checkpoint inhibitor therapy.

Germline CDR1 reads SGHDT; CDR2 reads YYEEEE. There are 15 residues in the CDR3. V dropped 4 bases and J dropped 4; count of bases not matched to a gene: 7. General observations from the study: What antigens the expanded peripheral T cells recognized was never established.

A word on this clone: Its antigen is not identified.

The protocol was immunoSEQ multiplex PCR, while the TCRdb copy is restricted to in-frame clones and leaves out a portion. This sample carries tens of thousands of clones, around 90% of them seen once, and the ten largest clones take 0.3% to 0.4%. The sample consisted of CD4+ or CD8+ T cells sorted from blood, taken in a trial of the OX40 agonist ivuxolimab. The clonotype originates from an adult with an advanced solid tumor such as melanoma, head and neck, liver or kidney cancer. The chain has TRBV5-6 and TRBJ2-5, with TRBD2 matching 10 bases. CDR3 nucleotides: TGTGCCAGCAGCCCTGGACTAGCGGACAGAGAGACCCAGTACTTC. Translated, it gives CASSPGLADRETQYF. Supplemented by reference TRBV5-6 and TRBJ2-5, the full variable domain reads DAGVTQSPTHLIKTRGQQVTLRCSPKSGHDTVSWYQQALGQGPQFIFQYYEEEERQRGNFPDRFSGHQFPNYSSELNVNALLLGDSALYLCASSPGLADRETQYFGPGTRLLVL.